These 18 T cell receptor beta chains were sequenced from one sample in a study of blood T cell repertoires in COVID-19. Only in-frame clones appear in the TCRdb table, and some are missing; sequencing was by immunoSEQ multiplex PCR. There are about 140,000 clones in the sample; under 90% occur only once, and under 10% lies in the top ten. Sequencing was done on a sample of peripheral blood. The source is a woman of 80 years or more in a cohort sampled during active or convalescent COVID-19.

This clone was found once. V and J are TRBV6-5 and TRBJ2-3; 9 bases line up with TRBD1. Trimming at V came to 9 bases and at J to 6 bases, leaving 7 bases not matched to a gene. The CDR3 has 13 residues. Germline V gene data show CDR1 as MNHEY and CDR2 as SVGAGI. This CDR3 reads CARGGTGRDTQYF. CDR3 DNA sequence: TGTGCCAGAGGGGGGACAGGGCGGGATACGCAGTATTTT.

V gene TRBV19 combines with J gene TRBJ2-1; 12 positions match TRBD2. Germline CDR1 LNHDA, CDR2 SQIVND (reference sequence). This CDR3 contains 14 residues. Losses at the gene ends were 9 bases for V and 8 bases for J; bases not matched to a gene: 8. The CDR3 sequence: CASRTSGEFYEQFF. The CDR3 coding sequence is TGTGCCAGCAGGACTAGCGGGGAGTTCTATGAGCAGTTCTTC.

This clone has just a few counts. V is TRBV18 and J is TRBJ1-4; 8 bases are shared with TRBD1. The CDR3 is 18 residues long. The V segment lost 3 bases and the J segment 3 bases; nucleotides outside the gene matches: 12. From germline, CDR1 is KGHSH and CDR2 LQKENI. DNA for the CDR3: TGTGCCAGCTCACCTGAACGGCAGGGGGCGGCTGCTAATGAAAAACTGTTTTTT. This encodes CASSPERQGAAANEKLFF.

The CDR3 nucleotides read TGTGCCACCAGCAGAGGACAGGGTATAACTGAAGCTTTCTTT. Its protein is CATSRGQGITEAFF. The rearrangement uses TRBV15 and TRBJ1-1; 7 bases align to TRBD1. With V trimmed by 1 base and J by 5 bases, 4 bases remained unmatched. Germline lookup yields CDR1 LNHNV and CDR2 YYDKDF (reference sequence). The CDR3 is made up of 14 amino acids.

V gene TRBV6-4 combines with J gene TRBJ2-1; 10 bases fit TRBD2. With V trimmed by 5 bases and J by 10 bases, 11 bases remained unmatched. The germline CDR1 and CDR2 sequences are MRHNA and SNTAGT. This CDR3 has 15 amino acids. The CDR3 coding sequence is TGTGCCAGCAGTTTCCTAGCGGGGGCTGCCGACGAGCAGTTCTTC. The encoded protein is CASSFLAGAADEQFF.

The chain has TRBV27 and TRBJ1-6; 12 nucleotides line up with TRBD1. This CDR3 has 16 amino acids. Germline assignment: CDR1 MNHEY and CDR2 SMNVEV (reference sequence). V lost 5 bases to trimming and J lost 9 bases; unmatched junction nucleotides: 8. CDR3 in DNA: TGTGCCAGCAGTCGACAGCCGGGACAGGGGGCTTCACCCCTCCACTTT. This translates into CASSRQPGQGASPLHF.

The V gene is TRBV3-1 (or the pseudogene TRBV3-2), the J gene TRBJ1-1, with TRBD1 matching 9 bases. The CDR3 totals 11 residues. Germline V lookup: CDR1 LGHDT, CDR2 YNNKEL (reference sequence). Trimming cost V 5 bases and J 8 bases; bases outside gene matches: 0. CDR3 in amino acids: CASSGTGEAFF. CDR3 DNA: TGTGCCAGCAGCGGGACAGGGGAAGCTTTCTTT.

The chain is built from TRBV28 and TRBJ1-1, with 9 nucleotides matching TRBD1. This CDR3 comprises 14 residues. Germline values: CDR1 MDHEN, CDR2 SYDVKM. V lost 6 bases, J lost 7 bases, and 9 bases stayed unmatched. The CDR3 nucleotides are TGTGCCAGCAGCACACAACAGGGGGCTGGTGAAGCTTTCTTT. As protein: CASSTQQGAGEAFF.

The V and J genes are TRBV5-4 and TRBJ1-1; D possibly corresponds to TRBD1 (5 bases). Germline-derived CDR1 and CDR2 are SGHNT and YYREEE (reference sequence). Trimming removed 2 bases from V and 4 bases from J, with 12 bases in between. This CDR3 is built from 14 residues. CDR3 protein: CASSLSGQSTEAFF. In DNA form, the CDR3 reads TGTGCCAGCAGCTTATCAGGGCAATCCACTGAAGCTTTCTTT. Variable domain in full (rest from reference TRBV5-4 and TRBJ1-1): ETGVTQSPTHLIKTRGQQVTLRCSSQSGHNTVSWYQQALGQGPQFIFQYYREEENGRGNFPPRFSGLQFPNYSSELNVNALELDDSALYLCASSLSGQSTEAFFGQGTRLTVV.

The chain employs TRBV7-2 and TRBJ2-3; D perhaps matches TRBD1 (6 bases). Germline values: CDR1 SGHTA, CDR2 FQGNSA. V lost 4 bases and J 6 bases, leaving 17 bases between the germline ends. CDR3 length: 15 amino acids. The CDR3 loop is CASSSTGHRGDTQYF. CDR3 bases: TGTGCCAGCAGCTCGACTGGCCATAGGGGGGATACGCAGTATTTT.

The chain is built from TRBV18 and TRBJ2-2; 11 bases are shared with TRBD2. Germline CDR1 is KGHSH and CDR2 is LQKENI. V shed 0 bases, J shed 3 bases, and the junction held 0 bases outside the gene matches. The CDR3 sequence is 16 residues long. The CDR3 is CASSPPGLADTGELFF. Written as DNA, the CDR3 is TGTGCCAGCTCACCACCGGGACTAGCGGACACCGGGGAGCTGTTTTTT.

The V gene is TRBV3-1 (or the pseudogene TRBV3-2), the J gene TRBJ1-3; no firm D call. Germline CDR1 reads LGHDT; CDR2 reads YNNKEL (reference sequence). The germline V and J ends were trimmed by 3 bases and 0 bases, with 9 bases remaining between them. The CDR3 has 15 residues. CDR3 DNA sequence: TGTGCCAGCAGCCATATCTTCAGCTCTGGAAACACCATATATTTT. It specifies CASSHIFSSGNTIYF.

V gene TRBV7-6 combines with J gene TRBJ2-1; 8 bases line up with TRBD2. The V gene's germline CDR1 is SGHVS and CDR2 FNYEAQ. The V segment lost 5 bases and the J segment 9 bases; nucleotides outside the gene matches: 3. The length of the CDR3 is 12 residues. The CDR3 protein is CASSNRGGEQFF. The CDR3 DNA follows: TGTGCCAGCAGCAACCGGGGGGGTGAGCAGTTCTTC.

This clone was seen only once. The rearrangement joins TRBV20-1 to TRBJ2-1; no reliable D call. The length of the CDR3 is 14 residues. The germline V gene has CDR1 DFQATT and CDR2 SNEGSKA (reference sequence). Trimming cost V 3 bases and J 0 bases, with 9 bases left between them. In DNA form, the CDR3 reads TGCAGTGCTAGTGAGAGTACCTCCTACAATGAGCAGTTCTTC. Its protein product is CSASESTSYNEQFF.

This clone turned up a few times. This sequence joins TRBV6-6 and TRBJ1-5, with D unclear. Germline CDR1 reads MNHNY; CDR2 reads SVGAGI (reference sequence). The CDR3 contains 13 residues. V was cut by 2 bases and J by 8 bases, with 10 bases left in between. The CDR3 DNA reads as TGTGCCAGCAGTTACGACGGGTCGGAGCCCCAGCATTTT. It codes for CASSYDGSEPQHF.

This chain joins TRBV18 and TRBJ2-7; D possibly corresponds to TRBD1 (6 bases). The germline CDR1 and CDR2 sequences are KGHSH and LQKENI. The CDR3 runs 14 residues. V was cut by 5 bases and J by 3 bases, with 14 bases left in between. CDR3 nucleotide sequence: TGTGCCAGCTCAGCCAACAGGGTTAACTACGAGCAGTACTTC. Protein: CASSANRVNYEQYF.

The J gene is TRBJ2-7, the V gene TRBV7-9, with D possibly TRBD2 on 6 matching bases. V lost 5 bases and J lost 0, with 17 bases in between. The CDR3 length is 16 residues. From germline, CDR1 is SEHNR and CDR2 FQNEAQ (reference sequence). The CDR3 reads CASSTKGLVSSYEQYF. The CDR3 bases are TGTGCCAGCAGCACGAAGGGACTCGTCAGCTCCTACGAGCAGTACTTC.

The V and J genes are TRBV25-1 and TRBJ1-2; 7 nucleotides match TRBD1. The V gene's germline CDR1 is MGHDK and CDR2 SYGVNS. This CDR3 contains 13 residues. Trimming took 6 bases from V and 7 from J; bases not matched to a gene: 8. CDR3 in amino acids: CASRAQGSRGYTF. The CDR3 DNA reads TGTGCCAGCAGGGCACAGGGGTCCCGTGGCTACACCTTC.